Below, 27 T cell receptor beta chains from the same sample are listed, as sequenced in a study of cytomegalovirus exposure and HLA in healthy donors (dated by TCRdb to the late 2010s). Preparation of the library involved the immunoSEQ multiplex PCR assay. For the multiplex PCR, a mixture combining 60 forward primers for TCR Vbeta segments and 13 reverse primers for TCR Jbeta segments was used. As stored in TCRdb, this immuneACCESS dataset retains in-frame rearrangements with V and J assigned. A fraction of the clones does not appear; measured against another copy, unresolved V genes explain less than half of the discrepancy, and the remainder lacks a known reason. The table for this sample shows tens of thousands of clones. Approximately 2.4% of the sample lies in the top ten. The sequenced material came from PBMCs. These TCRs come from a female donor in good health and CMV-seronegative.

The chain employs TRBV5-1 and TRBJ1-5, with D possibly being TRBD1 (5 bases). This CDR3 region has 14 residues. V was cut by 0 bases and J by 7 bases, with 11 bases left in between. Per the germline V gene, CDR1 is SGHRS and CDR2 is YFSETQ. In nucleotides, the CDR3 is TGCGCCAGCAGCTTGGGTGGGGCTGGCCAGCCCCAGCATTTT. This sequence encodes CASSLGGAGQPQHF.

The chain combines TRBV5-1 with TRBJ2-3; D may be TRBD1 (6 bases). The germline V gene encodes CDR1 SGHRS and CDR2 YFSETQ. With 0 bases removed from V and 3 bases from J, the gap between germline ends came to 8 bases. This CDR3 has 14 amino acids. The CDR3 coding sequence is TGCGCCAGCAGCTTGGGGGGGCCGACAGATACGCAGTATTTT. Its translation is CASSLGGPTDTQYF.

CDR3 coding DNA: TGTGCCAGCAGCGCCGGAGCGGGAGCCTACTACAATGAGCAGTTCTTC. Translated: CASSAGAGAYYNEQFF. V is TRBV9 and J is TRBJ2-1; TRBD2 aligns across 8 bases. Germline trimming cut 3 bases from V and 3 bases from J; bases unmatched to any gene: 8. The CDR3 runs 16 residues. Germline V gives CDR1 SGDLS, CDR2 YYNGEE. The full variable domain, with the rest looked up from reference TRBV9 and TRBJ2-1, is DSGVTQTPKHLITATGQRVTLRCSPRSGDLSVYWYQQSLDQGLQFLIQYYNGEERAKGNILERFSAQQFPDLHSELNLSSLELGDSALYFCASSAGAGAYYNEQFFGPGTRLTVL.

This chain joins TRBV6-1 and TRBJ2-1; the D is unclear. The CDR3 totals 14 residues. The ends were cut back, 4 bases at V and 7 bases at J, with 14 bases in the middle. The germline V gene has CDR1 MNHNS and CDR2 SASEGT. The CDR3 here is CASSANDLVNEQFF. CDR3 bases: TGTGCCAGCAGTGCAAACGACTTAGTAAATGAGCAGTTCTTC.

This rearrangement joins TRBV4-2 to TRBJ2-4; 8 positions match TRBD1. CDR3 length equals 16 residues. J was trimmed by 6 bases and V by 2 bases; bases with no gene match: 9. CDR1 LGHNA and CDR2 YNFKEQ come from the germline V gene. CDR3 DNA sequence: TGTGCCAGCAGCCAACCTTCAGGGGGCTCTCCAAACATTCAGTACTTC. It yields the protein CASSQPSGGSPNIQYF.

This sequence joins TRBV14 and TRBJ1-5; 8 nucleotides align to TRBD1. This CDR3 has 14 residues. Germline V gene sequence: CDR1 SGHDN, CDR2 FVKESK. V trimming: 4 bases; J trimming: 4 bases; junction bases outside the gene matches: 3. CDR3 loop: CASSPRQGNQPQHF. CDR3 bases: TGTGCCAGCAGCCCTCGACAGGGGAATCAGCCCCAGCATTTT.

The chain joins TRBV11-3 to TRBJ2-3; 9 bases match TRBD2. The J segment lost 2 bases and the V segment lost 4 bases, leaving 10 bases of the junction unmatched. CDR1 and CDR2 (germline): SGHNT, YENEEA. CDR3 length: 17 amino acids. Here the CDR3 reads CASSSSPRLAVTDTQYF. CDR3 nucleotide sequence: TGTGCCAGCAGCTCTTCTCCGCGACTAGCGGTCACAGATACGCAGTATTTT.

The CDR3 loop is CASSYSIQGEGYTF. CDR3 DNA sequence: TGTGCCAGCAGTTACTCGATACAGGGAGAAGGCTACACCTTC. The chain recombines TRBV6-5 with TRBJ1-2, with D maybe TRBD1 (6 bases). CDR1 is MNHEY and CDR2 is SVGAGI in the germline V gene. CDR3 length equals 14 residues. V lost 0 bases and J 8 bases, leaving 13 bases between the germline ends.

With regard to this clone: Mismatch with germline at one junction end may stem from a read error. The chain recombines TRBV6-5 with TRBJ1-5, with TRBD1 as a possible D gene (5 bases). The CDR3 spans 14 residues. CDR1 and CDR2 (germline): MNHEY, SVGAGI. For the CDR3, the DNA is TGTGCCAGCACCCCGCGGAGGGGCAATCAGCACCAGCATTTT. Its translation is CASTPRRGNQHQHF.

The chain employs TRBV30 and TRBJ2-3; tentative D call: TRBD1 (5 bases). CDR3 length: 14 amino acids. V lost 1 base to trimming and J lost 1 base, with 9 bases between them. Germline CDR1 reads GTSNPN; CDR2 reads SVGIG (reference sequence). The CDR3: CAWSALTGTDTQYF. CDR3 in DNA: TGTGCCTGGAGTGCACTGACAGGCACAGATACGCAGTATTTT. The entire variable domain, with the rest obtained from reference TRBV30 and TRBJ2-3, is as follows: SQTIHQWPATLVQPVGSPLSLECTVEGTSNPNLYWYRQAAGRGLQLLFYSVGIGQISSEVPQNLSASRPQDRQFILSSKKLLLSDSGFYLCAWSALTGTDTQYFGPGTRLTVL.

The chain uses TRBV18 and TRBJ1-1; no firm D call. Germline CDR1 KGHSH, CDR2 LQKENI. V was cut by 9 bases and J by 1 base, with 12 bases left in between. CDR3 length: 13 residues. The CDR3 protein is CASTGEGNTEAFF. CDR3 in DNA: TGTGCCAGTACCGGGGAAGGGAACACTGAAGCTTTCTTT.

This chain joins TRBV29-1 and TRBJ1-2, with a possible D match to TRBD1 (6 bases). The V gene's germline CDR1 is SQVTM and CDR2 ANQGSEA. V lost 0 bases and J 6 bases, leaving 14 bases between the germline ends. CDR3 length: 14 amino acids. The CDR3 nucleotides are TGCAGCGTTGAAGATGAGGGCGCAGGGGATGGCTACACCTTC. Amino acids: CSVEDEGAGDGYTF.

V and J are TRBV7-2 and TRBJ2-7; D is unclear. Trimming took 0 bases from V and 2 from J, leaving 11 bases between them. In germline, CDR1 is SGHTA, CDR2 FQGNSA. The CDR3 covers 15 residues. CDR3 bases: TGTGCCAGCAGCTTAGCGCATGCGGCGGCCTACGAGCAGTACTTC. Its translation: CASSLAHAAAYEQYF.

The chain uses TRBV7-2 and TRBJ1-4; the D gene is possibly TRBD1 (6 bases). This CDR3 has 15 amino acids. From germline, CDR1 is SGHTA and CDR2 FQGNSA. Trimming removed 4 bases from V and 2 bases from J, with 11 bases in between. The CDR3 spells CASSSTGRTNEKLFF. In nucleotides, the CDR3 is TGTGCCAGCAGCTCTACAGGGCGGACTAATGAAAAACTGTTTTTT.

This chain connects TRBV5-4 to TRBJ2-7, with a tentative D call TRBD2 (5 bases). This CDR3 comprises 13 residues. Trimming stripped 3 bases from V and 2 bases from J, with 9 bases between. Looked up from germline, CDR1 is SGHNT and CDR2 is YYREEE (reference sequence). CDR3 sequence: CASSYGVPYEQYF. For the CDR3, the DNA is TGTGCCAGCAGCTACGGGGTACCCTACGAGCAGTACTTC.

The chain links TRBV9 to TRBJ2-4; a weak D match, TRBD2 (6 bases). With 3 bases removed from V and 15 bases from J, the gap between germline ends came to 16 bases. The CDR3 runs 12 residues. The germline gives CDR1 SGDLS, CDR2 YYNGEE. The CDR3 region is CASSDRWGEWYF. As DNA, the CDR3 is TGTGCCAGCAGCGATCGATGGGGGGAATGGTACTTC.

This sequence joins TRBV6-1 and TRBJ1-2; D perhaps matches TRBD1 (6 bases). V was clipped by 3 bases and J by 2 bases, with 7 bases between them. The length of the CDR3 is 13 residues. CDR1 is MNHNS and CDR2 is SASEGT in the germline V gene. CDR3 residues: CASSEGANYGYTF. CDR3 in DNA: TGTGCCAGCAGTGAGGGGGCGAACTATGGCTACACCTTC.

The V call is TRBV28, the J call TRBJ1-3; 8 bases map to TRBD1. V dropped 2 bases and J dropped 5; count of bases not matched to a gene: 8. Germline loops: CDR1 MDHEN, CDR2 SYDVKM. The length of the CDR3 is 16 residues. CDR3 protein: CASSLLDRAHRNTIYF. The CDR3 DNA sequence: TGTGCCAGCAGTTTACTGGACAGGGCCCACAGAAACACCATATATTTT. The whole variable domain, filled in from reference TRBV28 and TRBJ1-3, reads DVKVTQSSRYLVKRTGEKVFLECVQDMDHENMFWYRQDPGLGLRLIYFSYDVKMKEKGDIPEGYSVSREKKERFSLILESASTNQTSMYLCASSLLDRAHRNTIYFGEGSWLTVV.

The chain uses TRBV5-6 and TRBJ1-6, with 7 bases aligning to TRBD1. The length of the CDR3 is 14 residues. The germline gives CDR1 SGHDT, CDR2 YYEEEE. Germline trimming cut 4 bases from V and 7 bases from J; bases unmatched to any gene: 5. Here the CDR3 reads CASSRPGGNSPLHF. For the CDR3, the DNA is TGTGCCAGCAGCCGCCCAGGGGGGAATTCACCCCTCCACTTT. Drawing the rest from reference TRBV5-6 and TRBJ1-6, the complete variable domain is DAGVTQSPTHLIKTRGQQVTLRCSPKSGHDTVSWYQQALGQGPQFIFQYYEEEERQRGNFPDRFSGHQFPNYSSELNVNALLLGDSALYLCASSRPGGNSPLHFGNGTRLTVT.

The chain recombines TRBV29-1 with TRBJ1-2, with no clear D. V dropped 0 bases and J dropped 10 bases, with 12 bases sitting between them. Germline V gives CDR1 SQVTM, CDR2 ANQGSEA. The CDR3 extends over 12 amino acids. Here the CDR3 reads CSVEERQVDYTF. The CDR3 DNA sequence: TGCAGCGTTGAAGAGCGTCAGGTGGACTACACCTTC.

The gene calls are TRBV13 and TRBJ2-7, with 10 bases aligning to TRBD2. V lost 4 bases, J lost 3 bases, and 3 bases stayed unmatched. This CDR3 has 14 residues. Germline-derived CDR1 and CDR2 are PRHDT and FYEKMQ (reference sequence). DNA of the CDR3: TGTGCCAGCAGCTGGACTAGCGGCGGCTACGAGCAGTACTTC. Amino acids: CASSWTSGGYEQYF. The full variable domain, with the rest looked up from reference TRBV13 and TRBJ2-7, is AAGVIQSPRHLIKEKRETATLKCYPIPRHDTVYWYQQGPGQDPQFLISFYEKMQSDKGSIPDRFSAQQFSDYHSELNMSSLELGDSALYFCASSWTSGGYEQYFGPGTRLTVT.

The chain couples TRBV11-2 to TRBJ2-5; D remains ambiguous. V dropped 4 bases and J dropped 5 bases, with 8 bases sitting between them. Germline V gene sequence: CDR1 SGHAT, CDR2 FQNNGV. The CDR3 contains 12 residues. CDR3 DNA sequence: TGTGCCAGCAGCTCCAATCGGGAGACCCAGTACTTC. Translation gives CASSSNRETQYF.

The chain uses TRBV6-5 and TRBJ2-2; D gene ambiguous. CDR3 length: 14 amino acids. Trimming removed 0 bases from V and 5 bases from J, with 7 bases in between. CDR1 is MNHEY and CDR2 is SVGAGI in the germline V gene. CDR3 coding DNA: TGTGCCAGCAGTTACTCGTGGCGGACCGGGGAGCTGTTTTTT. Residues: CASSYSWRTGELFF.

The chain uses TRBV27 and TRBJ1-2; D is possibly TRBD1 (6 bases). CDR3 size: 14 residues. V dropped 6 bases and J dropped 3 bases, with 14 bases sitting between them. CDR1 and CDR2 from the germline V gene are MNHEY and SMNVEV (reference sequence). The CDR3 DNA sequence: TGTGCCAGCAGAAGGGGGGGGTTAGACTATGGCTACACCTTC. Protein product: CASRRGGLDYGYTF.

J is TRBJ1-1 and V is TRBV20-1; D remains ambiguous. Germline CDR1 is DFQATT and CDR2 is SNEGSKA (reference sequence). CDR3 length equals 11 residues. The chain's CDR3 is CTPKGDTEAFF. CDR3 in DNA: TGCACCCCCAAGGGAGACACTGAAGCTTTCTTT.

This sequence joins TRBV18 and TRBJ2-7; no firm D call. The CDR3 spans 11 residues. Trimming left V 6 bases short and J 1 base short, with 4 bases between. Germline CDR1 reads KGHSH; CDR2 reads LQKENI. Here the CDR3 DNA reads TGTGCCAGCTCGCAGTCCTACGAGCAGTACTTC. Protein sequence: CASSQSYEQYF.

The rearrangement joins TRBV30 to TRBJ2-7; D unclear. CDR3 length: 11 amino acids. Germline values: CDR1 GTSNPN, CDR2 SVGIG (reference sequence). V shed 1 base and J shed 6 bases, with 7 bases lying between them. CDR3 amino acids: CAWSERIEQYF. The CDR3 region has the DNA TGTGCCTGGAGTGAGAGGATCGAGCAGTACTTC.